The T cell receptor (beta chain) under discussion was sequenced for a study of T cell responses to AZD1222 COVID-19 vaccine. Study-level information: Second-dose recipients at about 4 or about 12 weeks were treated as one pooled group. Whole-study results and caveats: The span of vaccine-associated CD4 TCRs extended across spike, with dominance at 160-218 and 743-854. Baseline seropositives among AZD1222 recipients totaled only five or six. Repertoires were collected only later (after the peak T cell response had occurred).

V lost 0 bases and J 2 bases, leaving 14 bases between the germline ends. Per germline, CDR1 SGHVS and CDR2 FNYEAQ. CDR3 size: 16 residues. On this clone: Its antigen is undetermined.

Method: immunoSEQ multiplex PCR; TCRdb's copy keeps in-frame clones and lacks some. Here the sample spans almost 65,000 clones, less than 90% being singletons. V and J are TRBV7-6 and TRBJ2-7; a possible D gene is TRBD2 (6 bases). Sequencing used peripheral blood, obtained on day 0 of AZD1222 vaccination. The clonotype comes from an adult in good health. The CDR3 sequence: CASSLAGQGGTYEQYF. In DNA form, the CDR3 reads TGTGCCAGCAGCTTAGCGGGGCAGGGAGGTACCTACGAGCAGTACTTC.